Following are 18 T cell receptor beta chains from one sample sequenced in a study of blood T cell repertoires in COVID-19. Generated by immunoSEQ multiplex PCR, the TCRdb table keeps only in-frame clones and is missing some. The table has around 400,000 clones, approximately 87% seen once. The specimen sequenced was peripheral blood. The receptors come from a woman aged 25 to 39 with COVID-19, enrolled during active disease.

This clone was seen just once. The rearrangement links TRBV11-1 to TRBJ2-3, with a weak D call TRBD1 (6 bases). The CDR3 covers 16 residues. Germline CDR1 reads SGHAT; CDR2 reads FQDESV (reference sequence). V dropped 5 bases and J dropped 7 bases, with 22 bases sitting between them. The CDR3 loop reads CASSRRPISGANTQYF. In DNA form, the CDR3 reads TGTGCCAGCAGCCGACGGCCGATTTCAGGGGCAAATACGCAGTATTTT.

This clone was counted ten times or more. The chain couples TRBV3-1 (or the pseudogene TRBV3-2) to TRBJ2-7; 9 nucleotides agree with TRBD2. Trimming took 3 bases from V and 9 from J; bases not matched to a gene: 9. CDR1 is LGHDT, CDR2 YNNKEL, per germline (reference sequence). CDR3 length: 14 residues. Written as DNA, the CDR3 is TGTGCCAGCAGCCATTTTAGCGGGAGCGGTGGGCAGTACTTC. Translation gives CASSHFSGSGGQYF.

The V and J genes are TRBV28 and TRBJ2-3; D unresolved. The CDR3 length is 13 residues. Germline CDR1 and CDR2: MDHEN and SYDVKM. CDR3 sequence: CAIFTRGGDTQYF. The DNA of the CDR3 is TGTGCGATTTTCACGCGCGGTGGAGATACGCAGTATTTT.

V is TRBV5-5 and J is TRBJ1-4, with a possible D match to TRBD1 (6 bases). V was clipped by 7 bases and J by 0 bases, with 10 bases between them. Germline values: CDR1 SGHKS, CDR2 YYEKEE (reference sequence). The CDR3 consists of 14 residues. CDR3 sequence: CASGGFTTNEKLFF. CDR3 in DNA: TGTGCCAGCGGGGGCTTCACAACTAATGAAAAACTGTTTTTT. Full variable domain (remainder filled in from reference TRBV5-5 and TRBJ1-4): DAGVTQSPTHLIKTRGQQVTLRCSPISGHKSVSWYQQVLGQGPQFIFQYYEKEERGRGNFPDRFSARQFPNYSSELNVNALLLGDSALYLCASGGFTTNEKLFFGSGTQLSVL.

The chain recombines TRBV27 with TRBJ2-7; D not resolved. This CDR3 is 14 amino acids long. Deletions cut 3 bases from V and 7 bases from J, with 16 bases between. Looked up from germline, CDR1 is MNHEY and CDR2 is SMNVEV (reference sequence). CDR3 coding DNA: TGTGCCAGCAGTTTTCTGGGCAGAGTTAAGGAGCAGTACTTC. Protein sequence: CASSFLGRVKEQYF.

The chain is built from TRBV24-1 and TRBJ2-5, with TRBD1 matching 11 bases. The CDR3 extends over 16 amino acids. Trimming removed 3 bases from V and 1 base from J; junction bases left unmatched: 3. Germline V gene data show CDR1 as KGHDR and CDR2 as SFDVKD. This chain's CDR3 is CATSDGTGGLQETQYF. As DNA, the CDR3 is TGTGCCACCAGTGATGGGACAGGGGGGCTCCAAGAGACCCAGTACTTC.

In this sample, this clone turned up a few times. The chain is built from TRBV21-1 and TRBJ2-5; no check of the table's D call, TRBD2, against the DNA was made. TRBV21-1 is a documented pseudogene. This CDR3 spans 15 amino acids. The chain's CDR3 is CASRGLRGAQETQYF. In DNA, the CDR3 is TGTGCCAGCAGAGGGCTGCGGGGCGCACAAGAGACCCAGTACTTC.

The V call is TRBV6-5, the J call TRBJ2-5, with 7 bases fitting TRBD1. V lost 7 bases, J lost 5 bases, and 10 bases stayed unmatched. CDR1 is MNHEY and CDR2 is SVGAGI in the germline V gene. CDR3 length: 14 residues. The CDR3 DNA reads TGTGCCAGCAACCACCCAGGGGGATGGGAGACCCAGTACTTC. It yields the protein CASNHPGGWETQYF.

The CDR3 sequence: CASSFYRDSGELFF. The CDR3 nucleotides are TGTGCCAGCAGTTTTTATCGGGATTCCGGGGAGCTGTTTTTT. J is TRBJ2-2 and V is TRBV27; D possibly corresponds to TRBD2 (5 bases). Trimming left V 3 bases short and J 6 bases short, with 11 bases between. The germline CDR1 and CDR2 sequences are MNHEY and SMNVEV (reference sequence). The CDR3 extends over 14 amino acids.

V and J are TRBV28 and TRBJ2-5; D may be TRBD1 (5 bases). CDR1 and CDR2 from the germline V gene are MDHEN and SYDVKM. This CDR3 contains 15 residues. V lost 7 bases and J 0 bases, leaving 15 bases between the germline ends. CDR3 sequence: CASTATDRHQETQYF. The DNA for the CDR3 is TGTGCCAGCACCGCGACAGACCGGCACCAAGAGACCCAGTACTTC.

This clone showed up just once. The chain is built from TRBV7-8 and TRBJ2-1; TRBD2 agrees at 13 bases. Trimming took 5 bases from V and 0 from J; bases not matched to a gene: 7. The germline V gene has CDR1 SGHVS and CDR2 FQNEAQ. CDR3 length: 18 amino acids. The CDR3 nucleotides are TGTGCCAGCAGCCAGAGGGGACTAGCGGGATTCTCCTACAATGAGCAGTTCTTC. Translated: CASSQRGLAGFSYNEQFF.

In this sample, this clone turned up a few times. The V call is TRBV10-3, the J call TRBJ2-3; D not certain. Trimming left V 0 bases short and J 0 bases short, with 7 bases between. The V gene's germline CDR1 is ENHRY and CDR2 SYGVKD. The CDR3 is made up of 15 amino acids. CDR3 region: CAISESTWSTDTQYF. In nucleotides, the CDR3 is TGTGCCATCAGTGAGTCGACTTGGAGCACAGATACGCAGTATTTT.

The gene calls are TRBV6-6 and TRBJ1-2, with a weak D call TRBD1 (5 bases). The CDR3 loop spans 12 amino acids. Germline CDR1 and CDR2: MNHNY and SVGAGI (reference sequence). V was trimmed by 2 bases and J by 7 bases, leaving 8 bases between them. Written as DNA, the CDR3 is TGTGCCAGCAGTTACCTGGGGGGTGGCTACACCTTC. The encoded protein is CASSYLGGGYTF.

The chain links TRBV4-1 to TRBJ2-1, with D perhaps TRBD2 (5 bases). The germline V and J ends were trimmed by 3 bases and 13 bases, with 19 bases remaining between them. Germline V lookup: CDR1 MGHRA, CDR2 YSYEKL. The CDR3 has 14 residues. CDR3 bases: TGCGCCAGCAGCCAGAGGGTAACGGGGAGTCCTCAGTTCTTC. This encodes CASSQRVTGSPQFF.

J is TRBJ2-5 and V is TRBV6-2 or TRBV6-3; D not certain. The CDR3 has 15 amino acids. Germline CDR1 and CDR2: MNHEY and SVGEGT. Trimming stripped 2 bases from V and 4 bases from J, with 14 bases between. The CDR3 is CASSYTHDTPETQYF. CDR3 nucleotide sequence: TGTGCCAGCAGTTACACCCACGACACTCCAGAGACCCAGTACTTC.

Remarks on this clone: The junction differs from germline at one of its ends, possibly a read error. The chain employs TRBV6-5 and TRBJ1-6, with 7 bases aligning to TRBD1. Germline V gene data show CDR1 as MNHEY and CDR2 as SVGAGI. The CDR3 runs 14 residues. This chain's CDR3 is CASREGAYNSPFHF. As DNA, the CDR3 is TGTGCCAGCAGAGAGGGGGCCTATAATTCACCCTTCCACTTT.

The chain employs TRBV6-4 and TRBJ2-3; 9 bases fit TRBD1. Losses at the gene ends were 6 bases for V and 3 bases for J; bases not matched to a gene: 7. Looked up from germline, CDR1 is MRHNA and CDR2 is SNTAGT. This CDR3 is built from 15 residues. CDR3 protein: CASSYRDRETDTQYF. The CDR3 DNA follows: TGTGCCAGCAGCTACCGGGACAGGGAAACAGATACGCAGTATTTT.

In its sample, this clone was seen once. The CDR3 DNA is TGTGCCAGCAGCGAGAGCCGAGTTAACTATGGCTACACCTTC. Translated, it gives CASSESRVNYGYTF. The rearrangement joins TRBV4-2 to TRBJ1-2; D is unresolved. V lost 5 bases and J 1 base, leaving 11 bases between the germline ends. Looked up from germline, CDR1 is LGHNA and CDR2 is YNFKEQ. CDR3 size: 14 residues.